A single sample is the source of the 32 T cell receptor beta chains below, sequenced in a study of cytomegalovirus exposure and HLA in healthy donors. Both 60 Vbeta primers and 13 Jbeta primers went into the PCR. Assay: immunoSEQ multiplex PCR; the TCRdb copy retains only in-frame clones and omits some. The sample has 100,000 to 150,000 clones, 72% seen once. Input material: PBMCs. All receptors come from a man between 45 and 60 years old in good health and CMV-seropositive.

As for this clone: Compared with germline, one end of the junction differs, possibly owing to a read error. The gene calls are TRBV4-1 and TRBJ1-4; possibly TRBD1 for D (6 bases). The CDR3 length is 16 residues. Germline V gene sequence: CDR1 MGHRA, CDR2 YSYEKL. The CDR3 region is CASGQGSTGPNEKLFF. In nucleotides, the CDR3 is TGCGCCAGCGGCCAAGGATCAACAGGGCCTAATGAAAAACTGTTTTTT.

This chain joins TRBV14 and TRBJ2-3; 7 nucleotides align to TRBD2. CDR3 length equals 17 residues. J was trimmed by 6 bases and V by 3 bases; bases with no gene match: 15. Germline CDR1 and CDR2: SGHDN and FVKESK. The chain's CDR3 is CASSQLGGSHLGDTQYF. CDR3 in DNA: TGTGCCAGCAGCCAGCTTGGCGGGAGCCATCTAGGGGATACGCAGTATTTT.

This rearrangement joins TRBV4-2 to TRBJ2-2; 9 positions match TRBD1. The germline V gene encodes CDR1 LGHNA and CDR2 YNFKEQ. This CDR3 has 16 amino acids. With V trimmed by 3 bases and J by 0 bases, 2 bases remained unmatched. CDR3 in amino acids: CASSQGQGPNTGELFF. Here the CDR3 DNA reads TGTGCCAGCAGCCAGGGACAGGGCCCGAACACCGGGGAGCTGTTTTTT.

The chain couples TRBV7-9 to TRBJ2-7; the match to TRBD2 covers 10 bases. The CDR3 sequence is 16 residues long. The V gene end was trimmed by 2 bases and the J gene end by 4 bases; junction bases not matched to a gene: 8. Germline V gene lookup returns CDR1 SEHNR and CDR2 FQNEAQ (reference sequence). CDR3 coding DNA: TGTGCCAGCAGCTTAAGGACTAGCGGACAGGTATACGAGCAGTACTTC. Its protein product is CASSLRTSGQVYEQYF.

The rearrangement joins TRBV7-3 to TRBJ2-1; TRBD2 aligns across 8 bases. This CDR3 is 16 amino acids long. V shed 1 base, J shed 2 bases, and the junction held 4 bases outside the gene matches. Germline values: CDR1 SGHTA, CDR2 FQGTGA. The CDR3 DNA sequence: TGTGCCAGCAGCTTAAATCGACTAGCGCCCTACAATGAGCAGTTCTTC. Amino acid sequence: CASSLNRLAPYNEQFF.

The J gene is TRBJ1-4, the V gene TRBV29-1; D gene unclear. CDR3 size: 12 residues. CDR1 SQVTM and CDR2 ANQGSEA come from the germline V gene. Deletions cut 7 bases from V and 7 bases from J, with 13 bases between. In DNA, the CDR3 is TGCAGCGGAGTTGAACCGGGTGAAAAACTGTTTTTT. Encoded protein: CSGVEPGEKLFF. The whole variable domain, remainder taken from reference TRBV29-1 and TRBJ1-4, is SAVISQKPSRDICQRGTSLTIQCQVDSQVTMMFWYRQQPGQSLTLIATANQGSEATYESGFVIDKFPISRPNLTFSTLTVSNMSPEDSSIYLCSGVEPGEKLFFGSGTQLSVL.

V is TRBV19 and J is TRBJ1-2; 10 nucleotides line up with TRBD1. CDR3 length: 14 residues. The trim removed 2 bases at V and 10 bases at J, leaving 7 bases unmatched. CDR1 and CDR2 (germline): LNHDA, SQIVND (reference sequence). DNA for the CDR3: TGTGCCAGTAGTATATCTGGGACAGGGGTTGACTACACCTTC. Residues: CASSISGTGVDYTF.

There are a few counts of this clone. The CDR3, as DNA: TGTGCCAGCAGCCCCCTGACTAGCGGCCGCTACGAGCAGTACTTC. Translated: CASSPLTSGRYEQYF. The chain carries TRBV7-2 and TRBJ2-7; the match to TRBD2 covers 9 bases. The CDR3 spans 15 residues. Germline values: CDR1 SGHTA, CDR2 FQGNSA. V was pared by 5 bases and J by 3 bases, with 8 bases of the junction left unmatched.

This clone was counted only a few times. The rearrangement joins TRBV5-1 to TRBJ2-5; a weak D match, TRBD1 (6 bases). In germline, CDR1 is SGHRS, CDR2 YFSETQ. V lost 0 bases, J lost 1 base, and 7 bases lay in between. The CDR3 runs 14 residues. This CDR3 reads CASSLGTVQETQYF. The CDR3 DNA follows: TGCGCCAGCAGCTTGGGGACAGTCCAAGAGACCCAGTACTTC.

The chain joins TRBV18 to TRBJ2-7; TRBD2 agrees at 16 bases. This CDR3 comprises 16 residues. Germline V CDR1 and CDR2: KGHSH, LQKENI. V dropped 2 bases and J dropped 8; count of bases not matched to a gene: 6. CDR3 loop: CASSPYGTSGRAQQYF. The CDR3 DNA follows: TGTGCCAGCTCACCATACGGGACTAGCGGGAGGGCCCAGCAGTACTTC.

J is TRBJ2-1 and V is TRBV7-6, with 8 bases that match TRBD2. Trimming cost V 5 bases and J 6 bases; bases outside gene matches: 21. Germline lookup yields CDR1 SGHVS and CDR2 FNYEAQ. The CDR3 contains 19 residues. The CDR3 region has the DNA TGTGCCAGCAGCCACCCAACCGGCGGAGCGGGGGAGGGGTCCAATGAGCAGTTCTTC. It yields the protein CASSHPTGGAGEGSNEQFF.

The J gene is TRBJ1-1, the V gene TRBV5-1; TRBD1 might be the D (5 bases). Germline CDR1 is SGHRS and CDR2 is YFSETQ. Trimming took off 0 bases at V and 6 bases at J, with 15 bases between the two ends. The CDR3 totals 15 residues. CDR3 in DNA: TGCGCCAGCAGCTTGGTGGGGGGGTCGAGCCCTGAAGCTTTCTTT. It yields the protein CASSLVGGSSPEAFF.

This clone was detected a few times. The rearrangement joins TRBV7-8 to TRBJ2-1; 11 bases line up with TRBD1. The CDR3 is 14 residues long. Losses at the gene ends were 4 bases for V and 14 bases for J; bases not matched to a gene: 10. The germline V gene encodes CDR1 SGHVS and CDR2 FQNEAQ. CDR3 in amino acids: CASSSGTGGGGEFF. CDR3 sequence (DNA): TGTGCCAGCAGCTCGGGGACAGGGGGAGGCGGGGAGTTCTTC.

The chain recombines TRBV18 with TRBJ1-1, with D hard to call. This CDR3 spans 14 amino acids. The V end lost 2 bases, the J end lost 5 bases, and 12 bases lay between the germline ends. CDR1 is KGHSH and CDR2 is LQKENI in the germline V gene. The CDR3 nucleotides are TGTGCCAGCTCACCATGGCAGGTAGATACTGAAGCTTTCTTT. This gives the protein CASSPWQVDTEAFF.

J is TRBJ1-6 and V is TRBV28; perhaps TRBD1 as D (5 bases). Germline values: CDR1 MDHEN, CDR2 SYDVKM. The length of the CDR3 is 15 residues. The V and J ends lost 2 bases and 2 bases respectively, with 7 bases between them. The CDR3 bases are TGTGCCAGCAGTTTAGGGGCAGCCTATAATTCACCCCTCCACTTT. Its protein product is CASSLGAAYNSPLHF.

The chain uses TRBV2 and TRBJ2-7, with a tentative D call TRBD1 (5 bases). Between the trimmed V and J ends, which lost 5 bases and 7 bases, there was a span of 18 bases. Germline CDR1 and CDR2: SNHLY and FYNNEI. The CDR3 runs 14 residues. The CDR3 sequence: CASSPSPGRREQYF. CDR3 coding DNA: TGTGCCAGCAGTCCCTCTCCAGGGCGACGGGAGCAGTACTTC.

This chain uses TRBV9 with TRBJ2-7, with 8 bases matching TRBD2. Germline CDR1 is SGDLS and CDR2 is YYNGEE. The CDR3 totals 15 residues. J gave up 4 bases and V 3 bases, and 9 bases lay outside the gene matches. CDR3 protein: CASSAGGLAGYEQYF. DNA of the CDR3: TGTGCCAGCAGCGCTGGGGGGCTAGCGGGTTACGAGCAGTACTTC.

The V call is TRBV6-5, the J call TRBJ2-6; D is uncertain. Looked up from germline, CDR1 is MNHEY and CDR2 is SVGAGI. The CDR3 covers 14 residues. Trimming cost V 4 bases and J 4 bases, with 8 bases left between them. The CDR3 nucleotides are TGTGCCAGCAGTTCCCCCAGGGGGGCCAACGTCCTGACTTTC. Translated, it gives CASSSPRGANVLTF.

The CDR3 is CASGYDVRSTDTQYF. CDR3 in DNA: TGCGCCAGCGGCTATGATGTGCGGAGCACAGATACGCAGTATTTT. The rearrangement joins TRBV5-1 to TRBJ2-3; D call uncertain. From germline, CDR1 is SGHRS and CDR2 YFSETQ. This CDR3 is 15 amino acids long. Deletions cut 7 bases from V and 0 bases from J, with 15 bases between. Full variable domain (missing parts from reference TRBV5-1 and TRBJ2-3): KAGVTQTPRYLIKTRGQQVTLSCSPISGHRSVSWYQQTPGQGLQFLFEYFSETQRNKGNFPGRFSGRQFSNSRSEMNVSTLELGDSALYLCASGYDVRSTDTQYFGPGTRLTVL.

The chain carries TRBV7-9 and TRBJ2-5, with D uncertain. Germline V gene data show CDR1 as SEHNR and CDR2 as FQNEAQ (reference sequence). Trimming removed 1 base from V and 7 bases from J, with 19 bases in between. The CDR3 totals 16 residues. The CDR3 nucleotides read TGTGCCAGCAGCTTAGGAGAAAGGCGTAGCCGAGGGACCCAGTACTTC. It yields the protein CASSLGERRSRGTQYF.

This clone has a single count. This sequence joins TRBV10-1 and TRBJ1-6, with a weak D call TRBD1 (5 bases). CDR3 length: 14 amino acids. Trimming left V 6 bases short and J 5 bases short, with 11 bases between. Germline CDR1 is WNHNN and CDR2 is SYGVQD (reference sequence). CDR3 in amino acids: CASSRTLDNSPLHF. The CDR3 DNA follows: TGCGCCAGCAGCCGGACACTCGATAATTCACCCCTCCACTTT.

The CDR3 sequence: CAIRGGFYNEQFF. Here the CDR3 DNA reads TGTGCCATCCGGGGGGGATTCTACAATGAGCAGTTCTTC. V gene TRBV10-3 combines with J gene TRBJ2-1; 8 bases agree with TRBD2. Looked up from germline, CDR1 is ENHRY and CDR2 is SYGVKD. J lost 3 bases, V lost 8 bases, and 3 bases had no gene match. CDR3 length: 13 residues.

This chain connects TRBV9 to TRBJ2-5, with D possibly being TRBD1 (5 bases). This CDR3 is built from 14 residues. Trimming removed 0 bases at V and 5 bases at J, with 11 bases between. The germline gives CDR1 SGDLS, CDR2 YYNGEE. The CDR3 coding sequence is TGTGCCAGCAGCGTAGGGGCCAGGGATGAGACCCAGTACTTC. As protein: CASSVGARDETQYF.

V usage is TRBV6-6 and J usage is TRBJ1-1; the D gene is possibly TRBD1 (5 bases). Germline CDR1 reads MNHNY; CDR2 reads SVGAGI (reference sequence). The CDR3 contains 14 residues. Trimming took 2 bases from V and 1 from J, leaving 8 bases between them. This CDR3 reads CASSYQGGNTEAFF. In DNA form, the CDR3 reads TGTGCCAGCAGTTACCAGGGAGGGAACACTGAAGCTTTCTTT.

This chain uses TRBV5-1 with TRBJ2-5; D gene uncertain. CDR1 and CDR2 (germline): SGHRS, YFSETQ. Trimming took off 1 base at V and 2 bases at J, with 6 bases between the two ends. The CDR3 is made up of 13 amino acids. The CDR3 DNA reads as TGCGCCAGCAGCTTGTACGAGCAAGAGACCCAGTACTTC. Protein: CASSLYEQETQYF. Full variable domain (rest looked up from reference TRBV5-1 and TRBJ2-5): KAGVTQTPRYLIKTRGQQVTLSCSPISGHRSVSWYQQTPGQGLQFLFEYFSETQRNKGNFPGRFSGRQFSNSRSEMNVSTLELGDSALYLCASSLYEQETQYFGPGTRLLVL.

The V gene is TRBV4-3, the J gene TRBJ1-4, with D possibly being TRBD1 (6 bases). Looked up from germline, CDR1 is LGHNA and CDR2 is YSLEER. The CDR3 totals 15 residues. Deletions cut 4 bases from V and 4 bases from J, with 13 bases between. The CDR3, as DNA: TGCGCCAGCAGCCTCCAGGGGTCATATAATGAAAAACTGTTTTTT. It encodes CASSLQGSYNEKLFF.

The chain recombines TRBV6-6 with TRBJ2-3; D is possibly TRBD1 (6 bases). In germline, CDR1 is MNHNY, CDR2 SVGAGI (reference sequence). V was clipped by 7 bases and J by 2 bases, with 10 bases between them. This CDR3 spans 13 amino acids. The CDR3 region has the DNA TGTGCCAGCACTAGGACAGACACAGATACGCAGTATTTT. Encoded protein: CASTRTDTDTQYF.

The CDR3 protein is CASSLGGARDTEAFF. Written as DNA, the CDR3 is TGTGCCAGCAGTTTAGGCGGGGCGAGGGACACTGAAGCTTTCTTT. The gene calls are TRBV28 and TRBJ1-1; TRBD1 might be the D (5 bases). Trimming left V 2 bases short and J 3 bases short, with 13 bases between. The germline V gene encodes CDR1 MDHEN and CDR2 SYDVKM. The CDR3 covers 15 residues.

The DNA for the CDR3 is TGCGCCAGCAGCCAGACGGACAGGAGCCCCTACGAGCAGTACTTC. Amino acid sequence: CASSQTDRSPYEQYF. J is TRBJ2-7 and V is TRBV4-1; 7 bases match TRBD1. The germline CDR1 and CDR2 sequences are MGHRA and YSYEKL. Trimming at V came to 3 bases and at J to 2 bases, leaving 7 bases not matched to a gene. The CDR3 has 15 residues.

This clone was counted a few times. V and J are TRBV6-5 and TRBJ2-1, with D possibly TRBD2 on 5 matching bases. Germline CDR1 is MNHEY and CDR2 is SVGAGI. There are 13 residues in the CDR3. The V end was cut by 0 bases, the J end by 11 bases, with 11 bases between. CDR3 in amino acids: CASSYSGVNQQFF. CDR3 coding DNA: TGTGCCAGCAGTTACTCGGGAGTAAATCAGCAGTTCTTC.

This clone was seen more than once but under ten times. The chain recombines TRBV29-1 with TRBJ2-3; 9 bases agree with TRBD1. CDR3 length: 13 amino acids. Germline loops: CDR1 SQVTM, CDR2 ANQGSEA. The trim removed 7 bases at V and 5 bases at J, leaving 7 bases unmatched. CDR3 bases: TGCAGCGAAAGGGACAGGGACATAGATACGCAGTATTTT. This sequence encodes CSERDRDIDTQYF.

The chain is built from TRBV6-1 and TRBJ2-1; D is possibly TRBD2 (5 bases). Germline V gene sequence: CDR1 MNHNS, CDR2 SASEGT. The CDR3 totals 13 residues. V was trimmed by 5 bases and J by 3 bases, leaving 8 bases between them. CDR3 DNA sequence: TGTGCCAGCAGTCAACGGGGCTACAATGAGCAGTTCTTC. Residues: CASSQRGYNEQFF.